This TCR beta chain came from a study of T cells in Graves' hyperthyroidism and ophthalmopathy. Study-level results: Researchers found most expanded thyroid clonotypes above 0.001 in blood as well. Before onset, by a median of approximately 5.9 months, the model predicted ophthalmopathy.

Stable Graves' hyperthyroidism denoted no ophthalmopathy progression over 18 months. TCR beta CDR3 region amplification was performed from RNA transcripts. The HTBI primer set was used in a first-round RT-PCR of the TCR CDR3. TCRdb passed the multiplex PCR reads through MiXCR, listing each CDR3 protein once. The sample records hundreds of thousands of distinct CDR3 sequences, approximately 40% being singletons. About this clonotype itself: Its target is not known.

V shed 6 bases, J shed 1 base, and the junction held 11 bases outside the gene matches. The CDR3 length is 16 residues. The chain joins TRBV12-3 or TRBV12-4 to TRBJ1-1, with TRBD1 matching over 7 bases. Input material: blood. The origin of this receptor is a man aged 18-30 years with Graves' hyperthyroidism. CDR3 sequence: CASSTSLTGTNTEAFF. The CDR3 DNA reads as TGTGCCAGCAGCACATCGCTGACAGGGACGAACACTGAAGCTTTCTTT.